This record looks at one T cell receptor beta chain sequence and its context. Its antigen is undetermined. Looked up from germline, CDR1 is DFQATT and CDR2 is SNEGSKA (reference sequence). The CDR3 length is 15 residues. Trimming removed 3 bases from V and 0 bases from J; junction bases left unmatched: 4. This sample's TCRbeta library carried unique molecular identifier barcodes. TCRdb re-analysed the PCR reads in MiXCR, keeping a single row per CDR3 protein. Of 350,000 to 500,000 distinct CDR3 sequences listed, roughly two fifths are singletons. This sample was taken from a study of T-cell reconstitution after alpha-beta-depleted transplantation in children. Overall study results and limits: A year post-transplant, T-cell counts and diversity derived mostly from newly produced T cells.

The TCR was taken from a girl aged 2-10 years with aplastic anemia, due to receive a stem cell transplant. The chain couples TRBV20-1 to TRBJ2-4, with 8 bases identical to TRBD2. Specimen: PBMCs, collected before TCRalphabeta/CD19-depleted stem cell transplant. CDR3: CSASGRALAKNIQYF. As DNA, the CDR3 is TGCAGTGCTAGCGGGAGGGCCCTAGCCAAAAACATTCAGTACTTC.